These T cell receptor beta chains were read from a single sample in a study of CD8+ T cells in alopecia areata. Using immunoSEQ multiplex PCR, the repertoire was profiled, and TCRdb retains in-frame clones only, with some absent. The sample holds 180,000 or so clones, approximately 70% seen once. Sequences were derived from CD8+ T cells sorted from blood, sampled at week 0. These receptors all stem from a human donor with alopecia areata. The conserved cysteine and the conserved F or W are not part of the CDR3 here. Each record gives: CDR3 protein, V gene, D gene, J gene. The D gene is left open where the match is weak.

cdr3_aa: ASSLGYGGYT
v_call: TRBV7-9
d_call: NA
j_call: TRBJ1-2

cdr3_aa: ASRQDEQF
v_call: TRBV10-2
d_call: NA
j_call: TRBJ2-1

cdr3_aa: SVVGAQDTEAF
v_call: TRBV29-1
d_call: NA
j_call: TRBJ1-1

cdr3_aa: ASSALEGLAKNIQY
v_call: TRBV23-1
d_call: NA
j_call: TRBJ2-4

cdr3_aa: ASSRPGLAGGPSSYNEQF
v_call: TRBV4-1
d_call: TRBD2
j_call: TRBJ2-1

cdr3_aa: SGRNGREQY
v_call: TRBV20-1
d_call: NA
j_call: TRBJ2-7

cdr3_aa: SALAGETQY
v_call: TRBV20-1
d_call: NA
j_call: TRBJ2-5

cdr3_aa: ASSLPSGHDTGELF
v_call: TRBV5-6
d_call: TRBD2
j_call: TRBJ2-2

cdr3_aa: ASSYSGRETQY
v_call: TRBV6-5
d_call: NA
j_call: TRBJ2-5

cdr3_aa: ASSVGGPLTGELF
v_call: TRBV5-1
d_call: NA
j_call: TRBJ2-2

cdr3_aa: ASSQDLAGASYEQY
v_call: TRBV4-1
d_call: TRBD2
j_call: TRBJ2-7

cdr3_aa: SGYSDEQY
v_call: TRBV29-1
d_call: NA
j_call: TRBJ2-7

cdr3_aa: ASSLAGGPSGETQY
v_call: TRBV6-6
d_call: TRBD2
j_call: TRBJ2-5

cdr3_aa: ASSQAGNIQY
v_call: TRBV4-1
d_call: NA
j_call: TRBJ2-4

cdr3_aa: ASSVVEGRTGATNTEAF
v_call: TRBV9
d_call: NA
j_call: TRBJ1-1

cdr3_aa: ASSQVGRSYEQY
v_call: TRBV4-1
d_call: NA
j_call: TRBJ2-7

cdr3_aa: ASSLEGGGTDTQY
v_call: TRBV5-1
d_call: NA
j_call: TRBJ2-3

cdr3_aa: ASSGGVNEQF
v_call: TRBV2
d_call: NA
j_call: TRBJ2-1

cdr3_aa: ASSSYRAGELF
v_call: TRBV13
d_call: NA
j_call: TRBJ2-2

cdr3_aa: ASSKYLGRQETQY
v_call: TRBV11-1
d_call: NA
j_call: TRBJ2-5

cdr3_aa: ASSELAQGGVNGYT
v_call: TRBV25-1
d_call: NA
j_call: TRBJ1-2

cdr3_aa: SVGQGVNTEAF
v_call: TRBV29-1
d_call: TRBD1
j_call: TRBJ1-1

cdr3_aa: ASSLVTALVEQY
v_call: TRBV5-1
d_call: NA
j_call: TRBJ2-7

cdr3_aa: AWSLEYGYT
v_call: TRBV30
d_call: NA
j_call: TRBJ1-2

cdr3_aa: ASSSAGRETQY
v_call: TRBV7-9
d_call: NA
j_call: TRBJ2-5